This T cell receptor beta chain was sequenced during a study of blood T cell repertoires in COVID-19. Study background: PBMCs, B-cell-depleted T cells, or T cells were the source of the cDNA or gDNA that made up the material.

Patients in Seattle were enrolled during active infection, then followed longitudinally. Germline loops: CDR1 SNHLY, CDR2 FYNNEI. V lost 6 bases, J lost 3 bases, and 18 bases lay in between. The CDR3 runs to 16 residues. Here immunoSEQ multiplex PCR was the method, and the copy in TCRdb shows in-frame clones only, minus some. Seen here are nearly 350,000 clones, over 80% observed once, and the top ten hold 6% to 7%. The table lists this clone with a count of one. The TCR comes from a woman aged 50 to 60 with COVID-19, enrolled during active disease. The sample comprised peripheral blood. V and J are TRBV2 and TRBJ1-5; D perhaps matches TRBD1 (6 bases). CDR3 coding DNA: TGTGCCAGCAGGGGGGGGCCCTCAGGGGCCAATCAGCCCCAGCATTTT. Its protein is CASRGGPSGANQPQHF.